This TCR beta chain was obtained from a study of blood T cell repertoires in COVID-19. Study overall: The study drew acute and convalescent COVID-19 samples from the United States, Italy and Spain.

The junction had 12 bases not matched to a gene; V was cut back by 7 bases and J by 6 bases. Germline V gene data show CDR1 as LNHDA and CDR2 as SQIVND (reference sequence). This CDR3 has 15 amino acids. Data came from immunoSEQ multiplex PCR; TCRdb stores just in-frame clones and leaves some out. In the table there are around 270,000 clones, approximately 89% of which are singletons. The sequenced material came from peripheral blood. The chain couples TRBV19 to TRBJ2-3; 8 nucleotides match TRBD1. The TCR originated in a man aged 40-50 years who had recovered from COVID-19. The CDR3 protein is CASIPTGGIGDTQYF. The CDR3, as DNA: TGTGCCAGTATTCCTACAGGGGGTATTGGGGATACGCAGTATTTT.